This T cell receptor (beta chain) was obtained from a study of Ad26.COV2.S vaccination and SARS-CoV-2 variants. Study background: COV1001, an Ad26.COV2.S trial, supplied this vaccine-arm donor. Notes on the study in general: Quantification of TCR breadth and depth may have yielded underestimates of total T cell responses.

Profiling relied on immunoSEQ multiplex PCR, and the TCRdb table lists in-frame clones only, not all of them. The sample contains approximately 300,000 clones, 86% of which appear only once. About this clone itself: Its antigen is not known. The junction differs from germline at one of its ends, possibly a read error.

Germline values: CDR1 MNHEY, CDR2 SVGEGT. This CDR3 region has 13 residues. Treatment specified: around 19 received Ad26.COV2.S at low or high dose, single or two shots; about 5 received placebo; per-sample allocation not given. Following the first vaccine or placebo injection, samples were taken on day 63. The sample consisted of peripheral blood, taken in a trial of Ad26.COV2.S vaccine versus placebo. V is TRBV6-2 or TRBV6-3 and J is TRBJ1-4; D is undetermined. This clonotype was sampled from a person between 18 and 59 years old who received the Ad26.COV2.S COVID-19 vaccine or a placebo. This chain's CDR3 is CASSYGPATRQVF. CDR3 coding DNA: TGTGCCAGCAGTTACGGGCCAGCTACACGCCAGGTTTTT.